The rows below give T cell receptor beta chains drawn from one sample of a study of blood T cell repertoires in COVID-19. Generated by immunoSEQ multiplex PCR, the TCRdb table keeps only in-frame clones and is missing some. The data contain a few hundred thousand clones, about 91% of them singletons. The sequencing input was peripheral blood. The receptors shown here come from a young woman with COVID-19, enrolled during active disease. CDR3s include the opening cysteine and the closing phenylalanine or tryptophan. The order of the fields is CDR3 protein, J gene, V gene.

CASSSKYPTDRGRLGTEAFF	TRBJ1-1	TRBV11-3
CASGLVGQGGLFQETQYF	TRBJ2-5	TRBV12-5
CSVPGQGRNEQFF	TRBJ2-1	TRBV29-1
CSVITVGSGGYQPQHF	TRBJ1-5	TRBV29-1
CASAERVAYEQYF	TRBJ2-7	TRBV27
CASSRTGDQPQHF	TRBJ1-5	TRBV10-1
CASSPFRWNEKLFF	TRBJ1-4	TRBV6-5
CASSVGTGGQPQHF	TRBJ1-5	TRBV9
CASSGDSSNHFSSYEQYF	TRBJ2-7	TRBV6-2/TRBV6-3
CASSELEARAGTEAFF	TRBJ1-1	TRBV25-1